This T cell receptor (beta chain) originates from a study of T cell repertoires in cytomegalovirus infection. At the level of the study: CMV infection plus the matching HLA type was flagged by public TCR beta signatures. Whole-study results and caveats: HLA-C-restricted CMV clonotypes gave the most frequent clonotype in two of eight donors.

Remarks on this clonotype: The antigen is not known.

Germline-derived CDR1 and CDR2 are SQVTM and ANQGSEA. CDR3 length: 11 amino acids. The germline V and J ends were trimmed by 3 bases and 4 bases, with 4 bases remaining between them. TCRdb independently ran MiXCR on the reads; one entry per CDR3 protein. The sample lists approximately 170,000 distinct CDR3 sequences; approximately 17% were seen once. This chain uses TRBV29-1 with TRBJ2-1; no clear D gene. Sequencing used CD8+ T cells from PBMCs. This clonotype was sampled from a human donor in good health (CMV status not recorded). Some clones in this sample may be carry-over from other donors' samples. CDR3 loop: CSVEVYNEQFF. The DNA for the CDR3 is TGCAGCGTTGAGGTTTACAATGAGCAGTTCTTC.